This T cell receptor beta chain appears in the sequencing data of a study of control samples from healthy donors and cancer patients. TCRdb keeps only in-frame clones here, not all; method: immunoSEQ multiplex PCR. The sample holds about 54,000 clones, 95% to 96% seen once. Germline values: CDR1 SGHVS, CDR2 FQNEAQ. J lost 7 bases, V lost 5 bases, and 16 bases had no gene match. The CDR3 is made up of 16 amino acids. The sequencing input was blood. The source is a woman aged 25 to 39 in good health. The chain recombines TRBV7-8 with TRBJ1-2; 7 bases are a match to TRBD1. CDR3: CASSRLITGDIAGYTF. The DNA of the CDR3 is TGTGCCAGCAGCCGCCTTATAACAGGGGACATTGCTGGCTACACCTTC.